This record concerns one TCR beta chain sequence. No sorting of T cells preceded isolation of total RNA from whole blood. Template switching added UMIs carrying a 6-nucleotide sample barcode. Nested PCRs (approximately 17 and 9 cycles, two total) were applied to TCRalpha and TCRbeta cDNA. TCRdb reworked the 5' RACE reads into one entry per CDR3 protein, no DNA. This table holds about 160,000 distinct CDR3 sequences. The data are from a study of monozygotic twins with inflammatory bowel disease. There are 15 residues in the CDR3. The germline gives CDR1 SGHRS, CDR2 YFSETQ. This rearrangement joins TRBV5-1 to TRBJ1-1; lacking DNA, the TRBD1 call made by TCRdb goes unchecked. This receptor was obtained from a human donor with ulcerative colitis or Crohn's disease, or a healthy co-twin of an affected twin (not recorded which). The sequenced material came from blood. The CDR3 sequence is CASSPSGTGNTEAFF.